These 15 T cell receptor beta chains were all obtained from the same sample, sequenced in a study of OX40 agonist ivuxolimab in advanced cancers. This table comes from immunoSEQ multiplex PCR, and its TCRdb copy is limited to in-frame clones, with some not included. The sample shows tens of thousands of clones, 90% to 95% of them seen only once. Specimen: CD4+ or CD8+ T cells sorted from blood, collected in a trial of the OX40 agonist ivuxolimab. These receptors all come from an adult with an advanced solid tumor such as melanoma, head and neck, liver or kidney cancer.

The rearrangement links TRBV11-1 to TRBJ2-5; no clear D gene. The DNA end is more similar to TRBJ2-7, so the J call may be wrong. Germline V gives CDR1 SGHAT, CDR2 FQDESV (reference sequence). This CDR3 contains 11 residues. CDR3 region: CASSPGYEQYF. The CDR3 region has the DNA TGTGCCAGCAGCCCGGGCTACGAGCAGTACTTC.

The chain has TRBV11-2 and TRBJ2-1; D call uncertain. V was shortened by 4 bases and J by 12 bases, with 13 bases between the two germline ends. This CDR3 region has 12 residues. Germline assignment: CDR1 SGHAT and CDR2 FQNNGV. The CDR3 nucleotides read TGTGCCAGCAGCTCCCCCGGCCATGGGCAGTTCTTC. Its protein product is CASSSPGHGQFF.

V and J are TRBV15 and TRBJ1-5; D remains ambiguous. V was pared by 3 bases and J by 5 bases, with 11 bases between. The germline V gene has CDR1 LNHNV and CDR2 YYDKDF (reference sequence). The CDR3 loop spans 14 amino acids. This CDR3 reads CATSSDRGYQPQHF. The CDR3 nucleotides are TGTGCCACCAGCAGTGATAGAGGGTATCAGCCCCAGCATTTT.

The chain employs TRBV13 and TRBJ2-7; TRBD2 might be the D (6 bases). The CDR3 totals 15 residues. V was pared by 0 bases and J by 4 bases, with 13 bases between. Germline CDR1 reads PRHDT; CDR2 reads FYEKMQ (reference sequence). CDR3 nucleotide sequence: TGTGCCAGCAGCTTAGGGAGAGGGGCGGGGTACGAGCAGTACTTC. This translates into CASSLGRGAGYEQYF.

The chain is built from TRBV11-3 and TRBJ2-7, with a possible D match to TRBD1 (6 bases). This CDR3 has 13 residues. The V and J ends lost 4 bases and 3 bases respectively, with 10 bases between them. Looked up from germline, CDR1 is SGHNT and CDR2 is YENEEA. The CDR3 protein is CASSSRDNYEQYF. The CDR3, as DNA: TGTGCCAGCAGCTCCCGGGACAACTACGAGCAGTACTTC.

V is TRBV9 and J is TRBJ2-5; 7 bases line up with TRBD1. The DNA end is a closer match to TRBJ2-7, so the J assignment may be wrong. There are 15 residues in the CDR3. The germline V gene has CDR1 SGDLS and CDR2 YYNGEE. The CDR3 spells CASSVGQGYIYEQYF. The DNA of the CDR3 is TGTGCCAGCAGCGTAGGACAGGGCTACATCTACGAGCAGTACTTC.

The J gene is TRBJ1-2, the V gene TRBV7-2, with 11 bases that match TRBD1. From germline, CDR1 is SGHTA and CDR2 FQGNSA. The CDR3 is 18 residues long. The trim removed 1 base at V and 0 bases at J, leaving 7 bases unmatched. The CDR3 loop is CASSLDGDRGFPNYGYTF. DNA of the CDR3: TGTGCCAGCAGCTTAGATGGGGACAGGGGGTTTCCTAACTATGGCTACACCTTC.

This clone has just a few counts. This chain joins TRBV28 and TRBJ2-7; 7 bases align to TRBD1. CDR1 and CDR2 (germline): MDHEN, SYDVKM. The CDR3 has 15 residues. Trimming removed 7 bases from V and 3 bases from J; junction bases left unmatched: 12. The CDR3 spells CASTYRQGNYYEQYF. CDR3 in DNA: TGTGCCAGCACCTACCGACAGGGCAACTACTACGAGCAGTACTTC.

The J gene is TRBJ1-4, the V gene TRBV9; no definite D call. CDR1 is SGDLS and CDR2 is YYNGEE in the germline V gene. The CDR3 has 13 amino acids. V lost 0 bases and J 5 bases, leaving 5 bases between the germline ends. In DNA, the CDR3 is TGTGCCAGCAGCGTAGAAGGAAATGAAAAACTGTTTTTT. This codes for CASSVEGNEKLFF.

The J gene is TRBJ1-6, the V gene TRBV19; D perhaps matches TRBD1 (5 bases). The germline gives CDR1 LNHDA, CDR2 SQIVND (reference sequence). The germline V and J ends were trimmed by 3 bases and 6 bases, with 9 bases remaining between them. The CDR3 consists of 14 residues. CDR3: CASSITGANSPLHF. CDR3 sequence (DNA): TGTGCCAGTAGTATCACCGGGGCTAATTCACCCCTCCACTTT.

This clone appeared a single time. CDR3 sequence reads: CASRTTGDTQYF. In DNA form, the CDR3 reads TGTGCCAGCAGAACGACGGGGGATACGCAGTATTTT. The V gene is TRBV28, the J gene TRBJ2-3; D might be TRBD2 (5 bases). CDR1 and CDR2 from the germline V gene are MDHEN and SYDVKM. The CDR3 extends over 12 amino acids. V was cut by 6 bases and J by 6 bases, with 10 bases left in between.

The V gene is TRBV9, the J gene TRBJ2-2, with 7 nucleotides matching TRBD1. In germline, CDR1 is SGDLS, CDR2 YYNGEE. The V gene end was trimmed by 2 bases and the J gene end by 0 bases; junction bases not matched to a gene: 19. CDR3 length: 21 residues. CDR3 nucleotide sequence: TGTGCCAGCAGCGTGAGATCCGGGACAGCCCCTAGCACCGCGAACACCGGGGAGCTGTTTTTT. It translates to CASSVRSGTAPSTANTGELFF.

This chain joins TRBV5-4 and TRBJ2-3; 14 bases are shared with TRBD2. The CDR3 is made up of 17 amino acids. After removal of 5 bases from V and 4 bases from J, the junction contained 9 bases not matched to a gene. In germline, CDR1 is SGHNT, CDR2 YYREEE (reference sequence). The CDR3 reads CASSSRLAGGRSDTQYF. The CDR3 DNA sequence: TGTGCCAGCAGTTCAAGACTAGCGGGGGGGAGATCAGATACGCAGTATTTT.

The chain recombines TRBV11-2 with TRBJ1-3, with D unresolved. The germline CDR1 and CDR2 sequences are SGHAT and FQNNGV. The CDR3 contains 14 residues. V was trimmed by 4 bases and J by 0 bases, leaving 7 bases between them. The CDR3 loop reads CASSSWTSGNTIYF. For the CDR3, the DNA is TGTGCCAGCAGCTCCTGGACCTCTGGAAACACCATATATTTT.

CDR3 loop: CASSIVSVNNEQFF. In nucleotides, the CDR3 is TGTGCCAGTAGTATAGTGAGCGTAAACAATGAGCAGTTCTTC. This chain uses TRBV19 with TRBJ2-1, with D uncertain. CDR1 is LNHDA, CDR2 SQIVND, per germline (reference sequence). The CDR3 sequence is 14 residues long. Trimming left V 1 base short and J 5 bases short, with 9 bases between.